Sequencing of this T cell receptor beta chain was carried out in a study of CD8 T cells in Susac syndrome. At the level of the study: Clinical remission applied to roughly 8 sequenced Susac syndrome patients, and about six had active disease.

Sequencing targeted TCR beta in T cells from blood (CD8+ and CD4+). Negative isolation yielded CD8+ and CD4+ T cells; FACS enriched TEMRA cells. Reverse transcription of roughly 0.45 to 1 ug RNA was carried out with random hexamers. Amplification of TCR beta CDR3 used immunoSEQ multiplex PCR across 54 Vbeta and 13 Jbeta. TCRdb itself ran the immunoSEQ multiplex PCR reads through MiXCR, one entry per CDR3 protein. The sample lists around 150,000 distinct CDR3 sequences, under 97% occurring once. Sequencing was carried out using CD4+ T cells from PBMCs. This TCR came from a human donor with Susac syndrome.

This chain's CDR3 is CSASWTGRAFF. The CDR3 DNA reads TGCAGTGCTAGTTGGACAGGGAGAGCTTTCTTT. The chain links TRBV20-1 to TRBJ1-1; 8 bases agree with TRBD1. Germline V gives CDR1 DFQATT, CDR2 SNEGSKA (reference sequence). V lost 3 bases and J lost 10; bases outside the gene matches: 4. The CDR3 covers 11 residues.